The 29 T cell receptor beta chains below were found in one sample sequenced in a study of blood T cell repertoires in COVID-19. Assay: immunoSEQ multiplex PCR; the TCRdb copy retains only in-frame clones and omits some. The sample yields approximately 300,000 clones, around 87% seen once. The sequenced material came from PBMCs or T cells enriched from blood (not recorded which). The source of these receptors is a young woman with acute COVID-19.

This clone was picked up one time. The chain uses TRBV7-9 and TRBJ1-5; TRBD1 might be the D (5 bases). Germline values: CDR1 SEHNR, CDR2 FQNEAQ (reference sequence). The V end lost 11 bases, the J end lost 4 bases, and 9 bases lay between the germline ends. CDR3 size: 11 residues. The CDR3 sequence is CAGGENQPQHF. In nucleotides, the CDR3 is TGTGCCGGGGGGGAGAATCAGCCCCAGCATTTT.

This clone was seen only once. CDR3 protein: CASSQSPLAGESSTQYF. CDR3 sequence (DNA): TGTGCCAGCAGCCAAAGTCCCCTAGCGGGAGAGTCAAGTACGCAGTATTTT. The chain uses TRBV3-1 (or the pseudogene TRBV3-2) and TRBJ2-3, with TRBD2 identical over 10 bases. This CDR3 region has 17 residues. J lost 8 bases, V lost 2 bases, and 13 bases had no gene match. The germline V gene encodes CDR1 LGHDT and CDR2 YNNKEL (reference sequence).

The gene calls are TRBV28 and TRBJ1-5, with D possibly being TRBD1 (5 bases). V was cut by 3 bases and J by 8 bases, with 17 bases left in between. Germline values: CDR1 MDHEN, CDR2 SYDVKM. The CDR3 extends over 15 amino acids. DNA for the CDR3: TGTGCCAGCAGTTTTCAAGCGGGGACTATCAAGCCCCAGCATTTT. It encodes CASSFQAGTIKPQHF.

This clone was recorded a few times. Its ends do not fully match the called genes, so a read error is possible. The chain joins TRBV7-7 to TRBJ2-1, with TRBD2 matching over 8 bases. The CDR3 consists of 14 residues. CDR1 and CDR2 from the germline V gene are SSHAT and FNYEAQ (reference sequence). In DNA form, the CDR3 reads TGTGCTAGCAGCTTCAAGCGGGAGTCCTATGAGCAGTTCTTC. This sequence encodes CASSFKRESYEQFF.

This chain uses TRBV11-2 with TRBJ2-7; D ambiguous. This CDR3 has 13 residues. Germline-derived CDR1 and CDR2 are SGHAT and FQNNGV. Trimming took off 5 bases at V and 2 bases at J, with 10 bases between the two ends. The CDR3 loop is CASSLGEAYEQYF. Here the CDR3 DNA reads TGTGCCAGCAGCCTCGGAGAGGCCTACGAGCAGTACTTC.

The chain carries TRBV4-1 and TRBJ2-7, with D tentatively TRBD2 (5 bases). The ends were cut back, 5 bases at V and 3 bases at J, with 11 bases in the middle. Germline values: CDR1 MGHRA, CDR2 YSYEKL. CDR3 length equals 13 residues. The CDR3 coding sequence is TGCGCCAGCAGCGCGGGCGTAAACTACGAGCAGTACTTC. Its translation: CASSAGVNYEQYF.

The CDR3 nucleotides are TGCAGCGTTCGGCCAGGGGCTATGGTCGCTGAAGCTTTCTTT. Protein product: CSVRPGAMVAEAFF. The chain employs TRBV29-1 and TRBJ1-1; a possible D gene is TRBD1 (6 bases). The germline V gene has CDR1 SQVTM and CDR2 ANQGSEA. The CDR3 is 14 residues long. Between the trimmed V and J ends, which lost 5 bases and 6 bases, there was a span of 19 bases.

The rearrangement uses TRBV27 and TRBJ2-3; a weak D match, TRBD1 (6 bases). The CDR3 contains 15 residues. The V gene's germline CDR1 is MNHEY and CDR2 SMNVEV (reference sequence). V was pared by 3 bases and J by 3 bases, with 13 bases between. Written as DNA, the CDR3 is TGTGCCAGCAGTTTTAGTACAGGGTTAACAGATACGCAGTATTTT. Its protein product is CASSFSTGLTDTQYF.

The chain recombines TRBV11-2 with TRBJ2-3, with 11 positions matching TRBD2. V shed 4 bases and J 4 bases; nucleotides not matched to a gene: 7. This CDR3 is built from 16 residues. The germline V gene has CDR1 SGHAT and CDR2 FQNNGV. CDR3 in amino acids: CASSSIAGGTADTQYF. In DNA form, the CDR3 reads TGTGCCAGCAGCTCCATAGCGGGAGGGACGGCAGATACGCAGTATTTT.

This clone was counted once. J is TRBJ1-1 and V is TRBV29-1, with 8 bases fitting TRBD1. The germline V gene has CDR1 SQVTM and CDR2 ANQGSEA. Trimming took 7 bases from V and 6 from J; bases not matched to a gene: 4. CDR3 length equals 11 residues. CDR3 DNA sequence: TGCAGCGCACACAGGGGGGCTGAAGCTTTCTTT. Translation gives CSAHRGAEAFF.

The chain couples TRBV10-1 to TRBJ1-1; 7 bases agree with TRBD1. The CDR3 runs 13 residues. The germline V gene encodes CDR1 WNHNN and CDR2 SYGVQD (reference sequence). With V trimmed by 8 bases and J by 5 bases, 8 bases remained unmatched. The CDR3 spells CASQQGPRTEAFF. In DNA, the CDR3 is TGCGCCAGCCAACAGGGGCCGCGGACTGAAGCTTTCTTT.

This rearrangement joins TRBV5-1 to TRBJ1-1; D perhaps matches TRBD1 (5 bases). The CDR3 has 15 residues. The V gene's germline CDR1 is SGHRS and CDR2 YFSETQ. V was clipped by 1 base and J by 0 bases, with 10 bases between them. For the CDR3, the DNA is TGCGCCAGCAGCTTGAAGACGGGGGTGAACACTGAAGCTTTCTTT. Protein: CASSLKTGVNTEAFF.

The chain joins TRBV7-3 to TRBJ2-1; 13 nucleotides agree with TRBD2. Per germline, CDR1 SGHTA and CDR2 FQGTGA. The CDR3 length is 15 residues. V was clipped by 5 bases and J by 9 bases; unmatched bases: 7. Here the CDR3 reads CASSPGTSGKGEQFF. The CDR3 DNA is TGTGCCAGCAGCCCCGGGACTAGCGGGAAAGGTGAGCAGTTCTTC.

This rearrangement joins TRBV3-1 (or the pseudogene TRBV3-2) to TRBJ2-1; 10 bases line up with TRBD2. Germline values: CDR1 LGHDT, CDR2 YNNKEL (reference sequence). CDR3 length equals 15 residues. V gave up 3 bases and J gave up 2 bases; unmatched junction bases: 1. CDR3 residues: CASSQGTSAYNEQFF. CDR3 coding DNA: TGTGCCAGCAGCCAGGGGACTAGCGCCTACAATGAGCAGTTCTTC.

This sequence joins TRBV10-3 and TRBJ2-6; D is unresolved. This CDR3 is built from 14 residues. Trimming shortened V by 4 bases and J by 1 base, and 5 bases separated the two germline ends. Germline V gene data show CDR1 as ENHRY and CDR2 as SYGVKD. Here the CDR3 DNA reads TGTGCCATCAGTGTCGGTTCTGGGGCCAACGTCCTGACTTTC. Protein product: CAISVGSGANVLTF.

J is TRBJ1-1 and V is TRBV28; the D is unclear. V lost 6 bases, J lost 4 bases, and 18 bases lay in between. CDR3 length: 15 amino acids. The germline CDR1 and CDR2 sequences are MDHEN and SYDVKM. CDR3 sequence reads: CASSPPLGGGTEAFF. CDR3 nucleotides: TGTGCCAGCAGCCCCCCCCTGGGCGGAGGCACTGAAGCTTTCTTT.

The CDR3 DNA reads TGTGCCAGCAGTTTAGGGGGGGGCGCCGGGACTATGTACGAGCAGTACTTC. Its translation is CASSLGGGAGTMYEQYF. This chain joins TRBV28 and TRBJ2-7; tentative D call: TRBD2 (7 bases). CDR1 is MDHEN, CDR2 SYDVKM, per germline. V was pared by 2 bases and J by 4 bases, with 21 bases between. The CDR3 runs 17 residues.

This chain uses TRBV5-1 with TRBJ2-5, with 11 positions matching TRBD2. From germline, CDR1 is SGHRS and CDR2 YFSETQ. The CDR3 is made up of 17 amino acids. V gave up 4 bases and J gave up 4 bases; unmatched junction bases: 12. CDR3 amino acids: CASSTLALAGGGETQYF. For the CDR3, the DNA is TGCGCCAGCAGCACCCTTGCCTTAGCGGGAGGGGGAGAGACCCAGTACTTC.

The rearrangement joins TRBV11-2 to TRBJ2-1; TRBD2 matches at 12 bases. The CDR3 extends over 17 amino acids. Looked up from germline, CDR1 is SGHAT and CDR2 is FQNNGV. V gave up 3 bases and J gave up 0 bases; unmatched junction bases: 3. The CDR3 here is CASSLTSGSSSYNEQFF. In nucleotides, the CDR3 is TGTGCCAGCAGCTTGACTAGCGGGAGTAGCTCCTACAATGAGCAGTTCTTC.

The chain is built from TRBV6-5 and TRBJ2-6; D is unresolved. The germline gives CDR1 MNHEY, CDR2 SVGAGI. Trimming took 2 bases from V and 0 from J, leaving 5 bases between them. The length of the CDR3 is 15 residues. This CDR3 reads CASSYRYSGANVLTF. As DNA, the CDR3 is TGTGCCAGCAGTTACCGGTACTCTGGGGCCAACGTCCTGACTTTC.

This clone was recorded once. The rearrangement uses TRBV18 and TRBJ2-1; possibly TRBD1 for D (6 bases). V lost 0 bases, J lost 6 bases, and 18 bases lay in between. The CDR3 loop spans 17 amino acids. CDR1 is KGHSH and CDR2 is LQKENI in the germline V gene. CDR3 residues: CASSPPSGTSSFNEQFF. The CDR3 coding sequence is TGTGCCAGCTCACCACCATCCGGGACATCAAGTTTCAATGAGCAGTTCTTC.

This sequence joins TRBV3-1 (or the pseudogene TRBV3-2) and TRBJ2-1, with TRBD2 matching 10 bases. CDR1 LGHDT and CDR2 YNNKEL come from the germline V gene (reference sequence). This CDR3 has 15 residues. J lost 8 bases, V lost 3 bases, and 7 bases had no gene match. CDR3 amino acids: CASSHPTSGIHEQFF. CDR3 nucleotides: TGTGCCAGCAGCCATCCCACTAGCGGGATCCATGAGCAGTTCTTC.

The chain combines TRBV21-1 with TRBJ1-5; the table's D gene call, TRBD1, was not cross checked with the DNA. TRBV21-1 is reported as a pseudogene. The CDR3 is made up of 18 amino acids. Written as DNA, the CDR3 is TGTGCCAGCAGCAAAGAGGATCCCAGGGGACACTGTGATCAGCCCCAGCATTTT. It translates to CASSKEDPRGHCDQPQHF.

The V and J genes are TRBV6-5 and TRBJ2-7, with 16 bases aligning to TRBD2. Germline trimming cut 6 bases from V and 7 bases from J; bases unmatched to any gene: 6. Germline V gene data show CDR1 as MNHEY and CDR2 as SVGAGI. The CDR3 is 15 amino acids. The CDR3 nucleotides read TGTGCCAGCAGGGGACTAGCGGGAGGGGTGGAGGAGCAGTACTTC. Translating gives CASRGLAGGVEEQYF.

The chain has TRBV29-1 and TRBJ2-3; 12 nucleotides agree with TRBD2. V lost 3 bases and J lost 1; bases outside the gene matches: 11. This CDR3 contains 18 residues. Germline V gene sequence: CDR1 SQVTM, CDR2 ANQGSEA. The CDR3 nucleotides are TGCAGCGTTGATGATATCCTAGCGGGAGGGGGGGGCACAGATACGCAGTATTTT. Residues: CSVDDILAGGGGTDTQYF.

The CDR3 sequence is CASRDTGNEQYF. For the CDR3, the DNA is TGTGCCAGCAGGGATACAGGAAACGAGCAGTACTTC. The rearrangement uses TRBV27 and TRBJ2-7; D perhaps matches TRBD1 (5 bases). Trimming removed 6 bases from V and 5 bases from J, with 11 bases in between. Germline lookup yields CDR1 MNHEY and CDR2 SMNVEV (reference sequence). The CDR3 runs 12 residues.

This chain's CDR3 is CASSLQVEMGYGYTF. CDR3 in DNA: TGTGCCAGCAGCCTACAGGTGGAAATGGGGTATGGCTACACCTTC. V usage is TRBV7-9 and J usage is TRBJ1-2; weak D call: TRBD1 (5 bases). V lost 5 bases, J lost 5 bases, and 18 bases lay in between. Germline CDR1 reads SEHNR; CDR2 reads FQNEAQ (reference sequence). CDR3 length equals 15 residues.

This clone showed up just once. The rearrangement joins TRBV9 to TRBJ1-1; TRBD1 aligns across 8 bases. CDR1 and CDR2 (germline): SGDLS, YYNGEE. J lost 5 bases, V lost 3 bases, and 12 bases had no gene match. This CDR3 has 16 amino acids. This CDR3 is CASSEGLTGEGTEAFF. The CDR3 DNA reads TGTGCCAGCAGCGAGGGATTGACAGGGGAGGGAACTGAAGCTTTCTTT.

J is TRBJ2-1 and V is TRBV9; 7 nucleotides match TRBD2. The CDR3 extends over 15 amino acids. Per germline, CDR1 SGDLS and CDR2 YYNGEE. J was trimmed by 6 bases and V by 0 bases; bases with no gene match: 6. The CDR3 here is CASSVGGGGGNEQFF. CDR3 bases: TGTGCCAGCAGCGTAGGGGGCGGCGGGGGCAATGAGCAGTTCTTC.